These 24 T cell receptor beta chains originate from one sample sequenced in a study of T cells in Graves' hyperthyroidism and ophthalmopathy (dated by TCRdb to between 2019 and 2020). The library was built by means of multiplex PCR. The run used an Illumina HiSeq 2000. Amplification of TCR beta CDR3 regions was carried out from RNA transcripts. The TCR CDR3 was subjected to a first round of RT-PCR using the HTBI primer set and the Qiagen OneStep RT-PCR kit. The public sequencing data were trimmed at Q25 with fastp and processed into clonotypes with MiXCR by TCRdb, which kept only in-frame beta chains. Entries are consolidated by CDR3 protein sequence, retaining the most common genes and DNA. In this sample the table shows around 700,000 distinct CDR3 sequences, roughly a third of which occur a single time. Together, the top ten hold approximately 31% of the sample. Material: blood. The origin of the receptors is a woman aged 40 to 50 with Graves' hyperthyroidism.

CDR3 nucleotide sequence: TGTGCCAGTACTCCAGCGGACCAAGAGACCCAGTACTTC. It yields the protein CASTPADQETQYF. J is TRBJ2-5 and V is TRBV19, with D possibly being TRBD2 (5 bases). Germline V gene sequence: CDR1 LNHDA, CDR2 SQIVND (reference sequence). Trimming stripped 7 bases from V and 0 bases from J, with 9 bases between. The CDR3 consists of 13 residues.

There are a few counts of this clonotype. This chain joins TRBV10-3 and TRBJ2-7; D might be TRBD1 or TRBD2, each matching 5 bases. V shed 10 bases and J shed 2 bases, with 12 bases lying between them. Germline V gene data show CDR1 as ENHRY and CDR2 as SYGVKD. This CDR3 is 12 amino acids long. This chain's CDR3 is CASRDGTYEQYF. Here the CDR3 DNA reads TGTGCCAGCAGGGACGGCACCTACGAGCAGTACTTC.

The sample holds a few counts of this clonotype. The chain joins TRBV5-1 to TRBJ1-6; possible D gene TRBD1, 5 bases. Trimming left V 4 bases short and J 4 bases short, with 12 bases between. Germline V lookup: CDR1 SGHRS, CDR2 YFSETQ. CDR3 size: 15 residues. CDR3 amino acids: CASSLSGAYNSPLHF. CDR3 DNA sequence: TGCGCCAGCAGCCTCAGCGGGGCTTATAATTCACCCCTCCACTTT.

This clonotype came up many times. In DNA, the CDR3 is TGTGCCAGCAGTCAACTACTGAGCATGGGGGGCTACACCTTC. Its translation is CASSQLLSMGGYTF. The rearrangement uses TRBV6-6 and TRBJ1-2; D gene ambiguous. The CDR3 sequence is 14 residues long. Germline-derived CDR1 and CDR2 are MNHNY and SVGAGI (reference sequence). The V end lost 5 bases, the J end lost 8 bases, and 18 bases lay between the germline ends.

This clonotype occurred once. A clone one base away is much larger, so this may be a read error. This chain uses TRBV13 with TRBJ1-1; D might be TRBD1 (5 bases). The V end was cut by 5 bases, the J end by 2 bases, with 15 bases between. CDR3 length: 15 residues. Germline lookup yields CDR1 PRHDT and CDR2 FYEKMQ (reference sequence). The CDR3 DNA is TGTGCCAGCAGCGCACGACAGCCCCTTAACACTGAAGCTTTCTTT. Encoded protein: CASSARQPLNTEAFF.

The table lists this clonotype with a few counts. The chain couples TRBV20-1 to TRBJ1-4; D unclear. The V end was cut by 5 bases, the J end by 5 bases, with 15 bases between. Looked up from germline, CDR1 is DFQATT and CDR2 is SNEGSKA (reference sequence). The CDR3 runs 14 residues. The CDR3 sequence is CSAGLRPENEKLFF. The CDR3 DNA follows: TGCAGTGCTGGGTTGAGGCCAGAGAATGAAAAACTGTTTTTT.

The chain uses TRBV7-9 and TRBJ2-7; TRBD1 agrees at 9 bases. V shed 5 bases and J 7 bases; nucleotides not matched to a gene: 12. Per the germline V gene, CDR1 is SEHNR and CDR2 is FQNEAQ (reference sequence). This CDR3 comprises 15 residues. CDR3 sequence: CASSPIQGAKSEQYF. The CDR3 DNA reads TGTGCCAGCAGCCCCATACAGGGGGCGAAATCGGAGCAGTACTTC.

J is TRBJ2-5 and V is TRBV29-1, with D maybe TRBD2 (5 bases). The CDR3 sequence is 14 residues long. In germline, CDR1 is SQVTM, CDR2 ANQGSEA. V lost 4 bases and J lost 1, with 13 bases in between. CDR3 sequence (DNA): TGCAGCGTTGTTTGGGCGGGCAGCCAAGAGACCCAGTACTTC. Protein product: CSVVWAGSQETQYF.

This chain connects TRBV5-6 to TRBJ1-1, with D tentatively TRBD1 (5 bases). The CDR3 loop spans 16 amino acids. In germline, CDR1 is SGHDT, CDR2 YYEEEE. Trimming left V 1 base short and J 1 base short, with 14 bases between. The CDR3 nucleotides read TGTGCCAGCAGCTTGCTGGGGACCCTGGCGAACACTGAAGCTTTCTTT. This codes for CASSLLGTLANTEAFF.

The chain recombines TRBV7-3 with TRBJ1-6; 10 positions agree with TRBD1. The length of the CDR3 is 18 residues. Trimming took 1 base from V and 1 from J; bases not matched to a gene: 4. Germline CDR1 reads SGHTA; CDR2 reads FQGTGA. The CDR3 sequence: CASSLIWTGGSYNSPLHF. The CDR3 DNA is TGTGCCAGCAGCTTAATTTGGACAGGGGGATCCTATAATTCACCCCTCCACTTT. The entire variable domain, with the rest obtained from reference TRBV7-3 and TRBJ1-6, is as follows: GAGVSQTPSNKVTEKGKYVELRCDPISGHTALYWYRQSLGQGPEFLIYFQGTGAADDSGLPNDRFFAVRPEGSVSTLKIQRTERGDSAVYLCASSLIWTGGSYNSPLHFGNGTRLTVT.

This clonotype came up many times. One end of the junction does not line up with germline, which may come from a read error. This sequence joins TRBV7-7 and TRBJ2-5; no clear D. CDR1 SSHAT and CDR2 FNYEAQ come from the germline V gene (reference sequence). The CDR3 is made up of 16 amino acids. The CDR3 here is CASTPALGLEEETQYF. CDR3 sequence (DNA): TGTGCTAGCACACCCGCCTTGGGGTTAGAGGAAGAGACCCAGTACTTC.

This clonotype came up many times. The chain employs TRBV10-2 and TRBJ1-5; TRBD1 is a possible D gene (5 bases). V was pared by 6 bases and J by 2 bases, with 11 bases between. The CDR3 contains 14 residues. Germline V CDR1 and CDR2: WSHSY, SAAADI. CDR3 loop: CASRGGDGNQPQHF. CDR3 bases: TGCGCCAGCAGAGGAGGGGATGGCAATCAGCCCCAGCATTTT.

This clonotype was observed at least ten times. The V and J genes are TRBV6-2 or TRBV6-3 and TRBJ2-7; either TRBD1 or TRBD2 may fit D (5 bases each). The germline V and J ends were trimmed by 0 bases and 6 bases, with 15 bases remaining between them. The CDR3 is 15 amino acids. Germline assignment: CDR1 MNHEY and CDR2 SVGEGT. For the CDR3, the DNA is TGTGCCAGCAGTTACTCGGGACCGCGAGGGTCCGAGCAGTACTTC. Translating it yields CASSYSGPRGSEQYF.

This chain links TRBV10-3 with TRBJ1-5; a possible D gene is TRBD1 (6 bases). In germline, CDR1 is ENHRY, CDR2 SYGVKD. This CDR3 region has 16 residues. Between the trimmed V and J ends, which lost 2 bases and 2 bases, there was a span of 13 bases. The CDR3 here is CAISEKVDSRNQPQHF. The CDR3, as DNA: TGTGCCATCAGTGAGAAAGTGGACAGCCGCAATCAGCCCCAGCATTTT.

The chain is built from TRBV27 and TRBJ2-5; the match to TRBD1 covers 8 bases. Per germline, CDR1 MNHEY and CDR2 SMNVEV (reference sequence). Trimming at V came to 8 bases and at J to 5 bases, leaving 7 bases not matched to a gene. The CDR3 consists of 13 residues. CDR3 bases: TGTGCCAGCGGCAGGGGGCGGGTTGAGACCCAGTACTTC. Its translation is CASGRGRVETQYF.

This clonotype was seen just once. The gene calls are TRBV11-2 and TRBJ2-7; 8 positions agree with TRBD2. After removal of 1 base from V and 2 bases from J, the junction contained 7 bases not matched to a gene. The germline V gene encodes CDR1 SGHAT and CDR2 FQNNGV. CDR3 size: 16 residues. CDR3 sequence reads: CASSLGGPGLAYEQYF. The CDR3 nucleotides are TGTGCCAGCAGCTTAGGGGGCCCGGGACTAGCCTACGAGCAGTACTTC.

The rearrangement uses TRBV12-3 or TRBV12-4 and TRBJ2-7; D not certain. There are 12 residues in the CDR3. V lost 4 bases and J lost 2, with 6 bases in between. This CDR3 reads CASSSKTYEQYF. CDR3 coding DNA: TGTGCCAGCAGTTCTAAGACCTACGAGCAGTACTTC.

This clonotype was recorded many times. The genes are TRBV11-3 and TRBJ2-5, with D perhaps TRBD1 or TRBD2 (5 bases each). This CDR3 spans 14 amino acids. In germline, CDR1 is SGHNT, CDR2 YENEEA. V lost 2 bases and J lost 9, with 16 bases in between. CDR3 amino acids: CASSLLGTLWAQYF. The CDR3 nucleotides are TGTGCCAGCAGCTTACTGGGGACCTTATGGGCCCAGTACTTC.

The chain carries TRBV7-2 and TRBJ1-2; D not resolved. The CDR3 has 12 amino acids. The germline gives CDR1 SGHTA, CDR2 FQGNSA. Deletions cut 8 bases from V and 2 bases from J, with 9 bases between. DNA for the CDR3: TGTGCCAGCGCCCGGGAGAACTATGGCTACACCTTC. The encoded protein is CASARENYGYTF.

This clonotype was recorded a few times. The gene calls are TRBV9 and TRBJ2-5; a weak D match, TRBD2 (5 bases). This CDR3 spans 15 amino acids. From germline, CDR1 is SGDLS and CDR2 YYNGEE. Trimming removed 0 bases from V and 2 bases from J, with 11 bases in between. The CDR3 loop is CASSVDIGVQETQYF. CDR3 coding DNA: TGTGCCAGCAGCGTAGATATCGGGGTACAAGAGACCCAGTACTTC.

This clonotype was recorded a few times. The rearrangement joins TRBV28 to TRBJ1-2; 8 nucleotides line up with TRBD1. CDR1 is MDHEN and CDR2 is SYDVKM in the germline V gene. This CDR3 has 16 residues. J lost 8 bases, V lost 5 bases, and 16 bases had no gene match. CDR3 protein: CASSPPLGQGAGGYTF. CDR3 nucleotide sequence: TGTGCCAGCAGTCCACCCCTAGGTCAGGGGGCAGGAGGCTACACCTTC.

The rearrangement uses TRBV20-1 and TRBJ1-6; D unresolved. The germline V and J ends were trimmed by 0 bases and 6 bases, with 6 bases remaining between them. Germline assignment: CDR1 DFQATT and CDR2 SNEGSKA (reference sequence). This CDR3 spans 13 amino acids. Written as DNA, the CDR3 is TGCAGTGCTAGAGATGGCGTTAATTCACCCCTCCACTTT. It codes for CSARDGVNSPLHF.

This clonotype came up many times. V usage is TRBV12-3 or TRBV12-4 and J usage is TRBJ1-6; D is unresolved. V dropped 6 bases and J dropped 4 bases, with 13 bases sitting between them. This CDR3 region has 15 residues. The CDR3 here is CASSPSDRYNSPLHF. In DNA form, the CDR3 reads TGTGCCAGCAGCCCTTCGGATCGGTATAATTCACCCCTCCACTTT.

The sample holds a few counts of this clonotype. The chain combines TRBV19 with TRBJ2-2; 7 nucleotides agree with TRBD1. The CDR3 contains 14 residues. The V gene end was trimmed by 3 bases and the J gene end by 6 bases; junction bases not matched to a gene: 4. CDR1 is LNHDA, CDR2 SQIVND, per germline (reference sequence). The CDR3 nucleotides read TGTGCCAGTAGTATTCCCACAGGGGCCGGGGAGCTGTTTTTT. Its translation is CASSIPTGAGELFF.